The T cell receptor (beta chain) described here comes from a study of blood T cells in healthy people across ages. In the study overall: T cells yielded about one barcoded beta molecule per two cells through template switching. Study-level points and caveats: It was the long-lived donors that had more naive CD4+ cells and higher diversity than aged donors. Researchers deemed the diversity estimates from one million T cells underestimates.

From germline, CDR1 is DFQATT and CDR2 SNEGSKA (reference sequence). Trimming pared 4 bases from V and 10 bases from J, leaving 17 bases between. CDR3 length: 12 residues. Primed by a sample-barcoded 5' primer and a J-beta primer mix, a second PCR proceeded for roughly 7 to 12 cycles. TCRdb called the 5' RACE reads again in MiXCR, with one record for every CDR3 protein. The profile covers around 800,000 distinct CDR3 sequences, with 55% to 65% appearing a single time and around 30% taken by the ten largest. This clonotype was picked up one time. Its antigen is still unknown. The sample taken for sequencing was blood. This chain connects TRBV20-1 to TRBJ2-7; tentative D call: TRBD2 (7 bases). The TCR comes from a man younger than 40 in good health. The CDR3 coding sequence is TGCAGTGCTAAAGGACTACGGGGGGCCCAGTACTTC. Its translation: CSAKGLRGAQYF.